This T cell receptor beta chain comes out of a study of pediatric ulcerative colitis. Whole-study findings and limits: No controls had the two rectal clonotypes shared by ulcerative colitis patients.

Rectal tissue came from one to two pinch biopsies taken at colonoscopy. For this clone: What it binds is not known.

This was a survey-level run. Samples were sequenced at Survey level, maximum 500,000 reads. Produced via immunoSEQ multiplex PCR; TCRdb's table is partial and in-frame only. Of some 43,000 clones listed, around 76% are singletons. The source material was gut tissue. The receptor comes from a girl between 10 and 17 years old with moderate ulcerative colitis.

Here the CDR3 DNA reads TGTGCCAGCAGCTTAGGGCAGAACTACGAGCAGTACTTC. Translated, it gives CASSLGQNYEQYF. The chain is built from TRBV7-8 and TRBJ2-7; D is ambiguous. The germline V gene encodes CDR1 SGHVS and CDR2 FQNEAQ. The V and J ends lost 1 base and 3 bases respectively, with 7 bases between them. The length of the CDR3 is 13 residues.